This T cell receptor (beta chain) was sequenced for a study of blood T cell repertoires in COVID-19. As for the study in general: Resolution of symptoms, clearance, or two negative PCRs was present in recovered Cohort 3 donors. The cDNA or gDNA used as material had been derived from T cells, B-cell-depleted T cells, or PBMCs.

Assignments of participants to cohorts depended upon their own reported clinical history. This CDR3 has 14 amino acids. Per the germline V gene, CDR1 is MGHRA and CDR2 is YSYEKL. This clone was seen more than once but under ten times. At one boundary the junction diverges from the germline segment, which might be a read error. Measured with immunoSEQ multiplex PCR; TCRdb has only the in-frame clones, and not every one. The table lists more than 120,000 clones, roughly 84% of them singletons. This receptor was identified in a man aged 45-65 years in a cohort exposed to, infected with or recovered from COVID-19 (not recorded which). The chain combines TRBV4-1 with TRBJ1-3; a possible D gene is TRBD1 (5 bases). The specimen sequenced was PBMCs or T cells enriched from blood (not recorded which). The CDR3 here is CASSRSDGAGGANF. The CDR3 DNA follows: TGCGCCAGCAGTCGGTCCGATGGGGCCGGGGGTGCGAATTTT.